This T cell receptor (beta chain) was captured by sequencing in a study of cytomegalovirus exposure and HLA in healthy donors. Study-wide findings and caveats: What was likely a sequencing artifact was a cluster of highly shared sequence variants.

Vbeta (60) and Jbeta (13) primers were used in the PCR. How the authors handled the data: Some 11 million shared chains were among the about 80 million unique TCR beta chains that a later analysis counted. The repertoire was sequenced with immunoSEQ multiplex PCR; TCRdb's copy has only in-frame clones and lacks some. D and trimming were read from the DNA, whereas the V and J calls and clone size are those reported in that table. The table includes approximately 100,000 clones, 65% detected once. As for this clone: Its antigen is unknown.

The CDR3 consists of 14 residues. V was pared by 10 bases and J by 1 base, with 15 bases between. Looked up from germline, CDR1 is ENHRY and CDR2 is SYGVKD. The sequencing input was PBMCs. This chain joins TRBV10-3 and TRBJ2-3, with D perhaps TRBD2 (5 bases). This receptor was identified in a man younger than 40 in good health and CMV-seropositive. The CDR3 loop reads CATELSGGTDTQYF. The CDR3 DNA reads as TGTGCCACGGAACTAAGCGGTGGCACAGATACGCAGTATTTT.